This T cell receptor beta chain was captured in a study of blood T cells in healthy people across ages. General study findings and limits: Roughly linear age-related decline in beta diversity appeared, significant by age roughly 40. No conclusive comparison of naive versus antigen-experienced cells was possible with unsorted PBMCs. Greater diversity and more naive CD4+ cells were seen in long-lived donors than in aged donors.

Note on this clonotype: Its antigen is still unknown.

Healthy individuals of Caucasian origin from Russia, aged roughly 6 to 95, served as donors. Primed by a sample-barcoded 5' primer and a J-beta primer mix, a second PCR proceeded for 7 to 11 cycles. TCRdb processed the 5' RACE reads anew with MiXCR; each CDR3 protein has one entry. The table lists around 1,500,000 distinct CDR3 sequences, roughly 40% of them singletons. What was sequenced was blood. The sequence was collected from a woman younger than 30 in good health.

Written as DNA, the CDR3 is TGCGCCAGCAGCCGCCGGGACTTAGATACGCAGTATTTT. Translating gives CASSRRDLDTQYF. The genes are TRBV4-1 and TRBJ2-3; maybe TRBD2 (6 bases). V dropped 4 bases and J dropped 5 bases, with 10 bases sitting between them. Germline V lookup: CDR1 MGHRA, CDR2 YSYEKL. The length of the CDR3 is 13 residues.